This TCR beta chain was recorded in a study of blood T cells in healthy people across ages. Primers used in a second PCR of about 7 to 12 cycles were a sample-barcoded 5' primer and a J-beta primer mix. Tagging of each cDNA molecule was performed by a template-switch adaptor with 12 random nucleotides. TCRdb redid the calling of the 5' RACE reads with MiXCR, one entry per CDR3 protein. The sample has about 800,000 distinct CDR3 sequences, 25% seen once. This clonotype came up a few times. PBMCs numbering at least 7 million were isolated per sample. This CDR3 has 14 residues. V trimming: 2 bases; J trimming: 7 bases; junction bases outside the gene matches: 5. The germline V gene has CDR1 SEHNR and CDR2 FQNEAQ (reference sequence). Another study also made use of these data, one on T cells of mothers and their children. This second study says: All RNA that had been extracted was used for cDNA synthesis at about 1.5 ug per 15 ul. Thymic selection molds TCR recombination products alike in related and unrelated pairs.

Specimen: blood. This sequence joins TRBV7-9 and TRBJ2-1, with 7 bases identical to TRBD2. This receptor was obtained from a boy aged 10-17 years in good health. The CDR3 region has the DNA TGTGCCAGCAGCTTAAGCGGGGACTTGAATGAGCAGTTCTTC. Translated: CASSLSGDLNEQFF.